Below are 26 T cell receptor beta chains sequenced from a single sample in a study of blood T cell repertoires in COVID-19. TCRdb keeps only in-frame clones here, not all; method: immunoSEQ multiplex PCR. The sample records about 53,000 clones, about 76% being singletons. Material: peripheral blood. The receptors come from a man aged 65 to 85 with active or convalescent COVID-19.

The chain combines TRBV18 with TRBJ2-1; D is undetermined. V was trimmed by 3 bases and J by 8 bases, leaving 8 bases between them. The CDR3 is 12 residues long. From germline, CDR1 is KGHSH and CDR2 LQKENI. The CDR3: CASSPSSHEQFF. The CDR3 DNA follows: TGTGCCAGCTCACCTAGCAGCCATGAGCAGTTCTTC.

This chain uses TRBV6-6 with TRBJ1-4; D uncertain. The ends were cut back, 0 bases at V and 8 bases at J, with 7 bases in the middle. The CDR3 extends over 13 amino acids. The germline CDR1 and CDR2 sequences are MNHNY and SVGAGI (reference sequence). CDR3 nucleotides: TGTGCCAGCAGTTACTCCTTCTACGAAAAACTGTTTTTT. Its protein product is CASSYSFYEKLFF.

This chain uses TRBV6-2 or TRBV6-3 with TRBJ1-2; D is uncertain. Germline CDR1 is MNHEY and CDR2 is SVGEGT. The CDR3 is 11 residues long. The V and J ends lost 4 bases and 5 bases respectively, with 5 bases between them. The CDR3 is CASSFLYGYTF. CDR3 in DNA: TGTGCCAGCAGTTTTCTTTATGGCTACACCTTC.

The chain employs TRBV18 and TRBJ1-1; D remains unclear. This CDR3 contains 12 residues. Germline V gene lookup returns CDR1 KGHSH and CDR2 LQKENI. V was cut by 1 base and J by 4 bases, with 4 bases left in between. CDR3 region: CASSPQSTEAFF. DNA for the CDR3: TGTGCCAGCTCACCACAGAGCACTGAAGCTTTCTTT.

The gene calls are TRBV30 and TRBJ2-1; TRBD1 agrees at 7 bases. This CDR3 is 13 amino acids long. Germline lookup yields CDR1 GTSNPN and CDR2 SVGIG (reference sequence). Unmatched junction bases numbered 6, after V lost 6 bases and J lost 4 bases. DNA of the CDR3: TGTGCCTGTGGACAGGACTTTTACAATGAGCAGTTCTTC. Translation gives CACGQDFYNEQFF.

The genes are TRBV20-1 and TRBJ1-3, with D possibly matching TRBD1 (6 bases). CDR1 is DFQATT and CDR2 is SNEGSKA in the germline V gene (reference sequence). The CDR3 consists of 11 residues. CDR3 sequence reads: CSTGSGNTIYF. CDR3 DNA: TGCAGCACAGGGTCTGGAAACACCATATATTTT.

The chain combines TRBV5-1 with TRBJ1-5; TRBD1 agrees at 10 bases. The CDR3 has 17 amino acids. With 4 bases clipped from V and 1 base from J, the junction kept 8 bases outside the gene matches. CDR1 is SGHRS, CDR2 YFSETQ, per germline. CDR3: CASSLHPGQGSNQPQHF. CDR3 coding DNA: TGCGCCAGCAGCCTCCATCCGGGACAGGGGAGCAATCAGCCCCAGCATTTT.

This sequence joins TRBV7-9 and TRBJ1-1; the D is unclear. Per the germline V gene, CDR1 is SEHNR and CDR2 is FQNEAQ (reference sequence). V lost 6 bases and J 3 bases, leaving 11 bases between the germline ends. This CDR3 region has 13 residues. CDR3 bases: TGTGCCAGCAGACTTAACAGAGACACTGAAGCTTTCTTT. It translates to CASRLNRDTEAFF.

V gene TRBV5-1 combines with J gene TRBJ1-3, with 7 bases that match TRBD1. This CDR3 is built from 15 residues. Germline CDR1 is SGHRS and CDR2 is YFSETQ. V gave up 2 bases and J gave up 3 bases; unmatched junction bases: 5. CDR3 bases: TGCGCCAGCAGCTTCTCAGGGGGTGGTGGAAACACCATATATTTT. Translating it yields CASSFSGGGGNTIYF.

The chain links TRBV11-3 to TRBJ2-7, with TRBD1 identical over 9 bases. J was trimmed by 2 bases and V by 6 bases; bases with no gene match: 2. CDR1 is SGHNT, CDR2 YENEEA, per germline. The CDR3 spans 13 residues. CDR3 loop: CASRGQGTYEQYF. The DNA for the CDR3 is TGTGCCAGCAGGGGACAGGGTACCTACGAGCAGTACTTC.

This clone was observed a handful of times. This rearrangement joins TRBV30 to TRBJ2-7, with TRBD1 matching 8 bases. The V segment lost 2 bases and the J segment 4 bases; nucleotides outside the gene matches: 7. Germline-derived CDR1 and CDR2 are GTSNPN and SVGIG (reference sequence). This CDR3 contains 14 residues. This chain's CDR3 is CAWSLQGAPYEQYF. The DNA for the CDR3 is TGTGCCTGGAGTCTCCAGGGGGCTCCATACGAGCAGTACTTC.

The CDR3 is CASSSRSSYNEQFF. DNA for the CDR3: TGTGCCAGCAGCTCCCGGAGCTCCTACAATGAGCAGTTCTTC. The chain recombines TRBV7-2 with TRBJ2-1; no firm D call. Germline V gene lookup returns CDR1 SGHTA and CDR2 FQGNSA. V lost 4 bases and J 0 bases, leaving 7 bases between the germline ends. The CDR3 is 14 residues long.

The gene calls are TRBV18 and TRBJ1-2, with D tentatively TRBD1 (6 bases). The germline gives CDR1 KGHSH, CDR2 LQKENI. This CDR3 comprises 15 residues. Trimming pared 2 bases from V and 5 bases from J, leaving 15 bases between. The CDR3 DNA reads as TGTGCCAGCTCACCAAGGTCCAGGGGCTCGTATGGCTACACCTTC. Its translation is CASSPRSRGSYGYTF.

This clone was seen just once. This chain joins TRBV11-3 and TRBJ2-5; 10 nucleotides match TRBD1. With V trimmed by 5 bases and J by 4 bases, 10 bases remained unmatched. The CDR3 length is 16 residues. CDR1 SGHNT and CDR2 YENEEA come from the germline V gene. In nucleotides, the CDR3 is TGTGCCAGCAGCCGAGGGGGACAGGGGACAGGAGAGACCCAGTACTTC. The encoded protein is CASSRGGQGTGETQYF.

This clone appeared a few times. The chain employs TRBV7-9 and TRBJ1-5; TRBD1 matches at 7 bases. Germline CDR1 and CDR2: SEHNR and FQNEAQ (reference sequence). J lost 1 base, V lost 6 bases, and 3 bases had no gene match. This CDR3 region has 14 residues. The CDR3 loop reads CASSQTGSNQPQHF. CDR3 DNA sequence: TGTGCCAGCAGTCAGACAGGGAGCAATCAGCCCCAGCATTTT.

CDR3 coding DNA: TGTGCCAGCAGCCGGGACAGGCTTTACGAGCAGTACTTC. The encoded protein is CASSRDRLYEQYF. V gene TRBV5-6 combines with J gene TRBJ2-7; 8 bases are a match to TRBD1. Germline V gene sequence: CDR1 SGHDT, CDR2 YYEEEE. The CDR3 length is 13 residues. After removal of 4 bases from V and 4 bases from J, the junction contained 4 bases not matched to a gene.

Turning to this clone: This sample includes further DNA sequences coding for the same CDR3. The chain employs TRBV18 and TRBJ2-7; 7 positions agree with TRBD1. In germline, CDR1 is KGHSH, CDR2 LQKENI. V dropped 3 bases and J dropped 2; count of bases not matched to a gene: 4. The length of the CDR3 is 14 residues. CDR3 coding DNA: TGTGCCAGCTCACCGAGACAGGGAACCTACGAGCAGTACTTC. Its translation is CASSPRQGTYEQYF.

The chain couples TRBV5-5 to TRBJ2-7; the match to TRBD1 covers 10 bases. This CDR3 contains 14 residues. V gave up 4 bases and J gave up 4 bases; unmatched junction bases: 5. Germline V gene lookup returns CDR1 SGHKS and CDR2 YYEKEE (reference sequence). Here the CDR3 DNA reads TGTGCCAGCAGCCGGACAGGGGGATCTTACGAGCAGTACTTC. This gives the protein CASSRTGGSYEQYF.

J is TRBJ1-2 and V is TRBV7-6, with a weak D call TRBD1 (6 bases). Trimming stripped 3 bases from V and 3 bases from J, with 23 bases between. The CDR3 loop spans 18 amino acids. From germline, CDR1 is SGHVS and CDR2 FNYEAQ. The CDR3 region has the DNA TGTGCCAGCAGCTTTCCCCCTGAGCGGGACAAGGGAGACTATGGCTACACCTTC. It is translated as CASSFPPERDKGDYGYTF. The variable domain in full, with the rest retrieved from reference TRBV7-6 and TRBJ1-2, is GAGVSQSPRYKVTKRGQDVALRCDPISGHVSLYWYRQALGQGPEFLTYFNYEAQQDKSGLPNDRFSAERPEGSISTLTIQRTEQRDSAMYRCASSFPPERDKGDYGYTFGSGTRLTVV.

V gene TRBV7-8 combines with J gene TRBJ2-7; the match to TRBD1 covers 7 bases. This CDR3 is 14 amino acids long. Trimming took 5 bases from V and 2 from J; bases not matched to a gene: 6. CDR1 SGHVS and CDR2 FQNEAQ come from the germline V gene. The CDR3 sequence is CASSRRQGPYEQYF. Written as DNA, the CDR3 is TGTGCCAGCAGCCGCCGACAGGGACCCTACGAGCAGTACTTC.

The chain couples TRBV5-6 to TRBJ2-5; perhaps TRBD1 as D (6 bases). The length of the CDR3 is 16 residues. The V gene lost 1 base and the J gene lost 1 base, with 14 bases spanning the gap. CDR1 is SGHDT, CDR2 YYEEEE, per germline. Written as DNA, the CDR3 is TGTGCCAGCAGCTTGTCAGGGGCGGTGATCCAAGAGACCCAGTACTTC. It yields the protein CASSLSGAVIQETQYF. Together with reference TRBV5-6 and TRBJ2-5, the CDR3 gives the full variable domain: DAGVTQSPTHLIKTRGQQVTLRCSPKSGHDTVSWYQQALGQGPQFIFQYYEEEERQRGNFPDRFSGHQFPNYSSELNVNALLLGDSALYLCASSLSGAVIQETQYFGPGTRLLVL.

This chain links TRBV3-1 (or the pseudogene TRBV3-2) with TRBJ1-3; D call uncertain. V lost 6 bases to trimming and J lost 3 bases, with 12 bases between them. CDR1 and CDR2 (germline): LGHDT, YNNKEL (reference sequence). There are 14 residues in the CDR3. The DNA of the CDR3 is TGTGCCAGCAGGACTGTGAAGAATGGAAACACCATATATTTT. Its protein product is CASRTVKNGNTIYF.

The V gene is TRBV5-1, the J gene TRBJ1-1; TRBD1 matches 7 bases. The CDR3 consists of 15 residues. V trimming: 3 bases; J trimming: 0 bases; junction bases outside the gene matches: 5. Per germline, CDR1 SGHRS and CDR2 YFSETQ. The CDR3 nucleotides are TGCGCCAGCAGCTCTACCGGGACAGTGAACACTGAAGCTTTCTTT. Its translation is CASSSTGTVNTEAFF.

The chain couples TRBV6-2 or TRBV6-3 to TRBJ2-3; 10 positions agree with TRBD1. Trimming at V came to 5 bases and at J to 1 base, leaving 6 bases not matched to a gene. Germline V CDR1 and CDR2: MNHEY, SVGEGT. There are 16 residues in the CDR3. CDR3 protein: CASSRRGTGGTDTQYF. The CDR3 DNA sequence: TGTGCCAGCAGTCGTCGCGGGACAGGGGGCACAGATACGCAGTATTTT.

The chain combines TRBV19 with TRBJ1-2; 9 nucleotides align to TRBD1. CDR1 and CDR2 from the germline V gene are LNHDA and SQIVND (reference sequence). The J segment lost 4 bases and the V segment lost 8 bases, leaving 2 bases of the junction unmatched. This CDR3 region has 12 residues. This chain's CDR3 is CASSGQGYGYTF. In DNA, the CDR3 is TGTGCCAGTTCGGGACAGGGCTATGGCTACACCTTC.

This clone was recorded a few times. This sequence joins TRBV7-9 and TRBJ1-6; no clear D. V was cut by 1 base and J by 5 bases, with 9 bases left in between. Germline lookup yields CDR1 SEHNR and CDR2 FQNEAQ (reference sequence). The CDR3 spans 15 residues. The CDR3 protein is CASSLGGSDNSPLHF. CDR3 nucleotide sequence: TGTGCCAGCAGCTTAGGAGGGTCCGATAATTCACCCCTCCACTTT.